The 29 T cell receptor beta chains below all came from one sample that was sequenced in a study of regulatory T cells in long-lasting Graves disease. Time point defined: persistent/refractory GD, antithyroid drugs over 5 years with positive TRAb. Extracted RNA from PBMCs served as the source of the TCR library. In building TCR beta libraries, iRepertoire HTBI primers were used together with Arm-PCR of CDR3 regions. One entry per CDR3 protein results from TCRdb running MiXCR on the multiplex PCR reads. The sample has a few hundred thousand distinct CDR3 sequences, approximately 25% seen once. The source material was peripheral blood mononuclear cells (PBMCs), sampled when the disease was refractory, from a patient treated with antithyroid drugs. The receptors shown here come from a middle-aged woman with Graves disease.

This clonotype was counted between two and nine times. The rearrangement joins TRBV5-1 to TRBJ2-5; 7 bases match TRBD2. From germline, CDR1 is SGHRS and CDR2 YFSETQ. V lost 2 bases, J lost 2 bases, and 12 bases stayed unmatched. This CDR3 is 17 amino acids long. In DNA form, the CDR3 reads TGCGCCAGCAGCTTATGGATCCAGCGGGAAAAACAAGAGACCCAGTACTTC. The encoded protein is CASSLWIQREKQETQYF.

Ten or more counts support this clonotype. This chain links TRBV7-9 with TRBJ2-5; 12 nucleotides line up with TRBD2. The CDR3 runs to 16 residues. With 3 bases clipped from V and 5 bases from J, the junction kept 7 bases outside the gene matches. CDR1 and CDR2 (germline): SEHNR, FQNEAQ (reference sequence). The CDR3 loop reads CASSFASGRASETQYF. In DNA form, the CDR3 reads TGTGCCAGCAGCTTCGCTAGCGGGAGGGCCTCGGAGACCCAGTACTTC.

This clonotype showed up just a few times. The gene calls are TRBV30 and TRBJ1-5; D is unresolved. CDR1 is GTSNPN, CDR2 SVGIG, per germline (reference sequence). The CDR3 is 14 residues long. V was cut by 0 bases and J by 5 bases, with 11 bases left in between. The CDR3 reads CAWSVPRRDQPQHF. The CDR3 coding sequence is TGTGCCTGGAGTGTACCTAGGCGAGATCAGCCCCAGCATTTT.

This clonotype was observed at least ten times. This sequence joins TRBV28 and TRBJ2-5; D tentatively reads TRBD1 or TRBD2 (5 bases each). Trimming stripped 2 bases from V and 5 bases from J, with 9 bases between. The CDR3 length is 13 residues. Germline lookup yields CDR1 MDHEN and CDR2 SYDVKM. In DNA, the CDR3 is TGTGCCAGCAGTTTAATGGGGGTGGAGACCCAGTACTTC. Translating it yields CASSLMGVETQYF.

The rearrangement uses TRBV28 and TRBJ1-2; D is unclear. The ends were cut back, 3 bases at V and 2 bases at J, with 13 bases in the middle. This CDR3 comprises 15 residues. Looked up from germline, CDR1 is MDHEN and CDR2 is SYDVKM. In nucleotides, the CDR3 is TGTGCCAGCAGTTTCCCCGCAGGAGTAAACTATGGCTACACCTTC. Protein: CASSFPAGVNYGYTF.

Only a few counts were recorded for this clonotype. The chain couples TRBV15 to TRBJ1-3; tentative D call: TRBD1 (5 bases). The V end was cut by 1 base, the J end by 4 bases, with 11 bases between. The CDR3 is made up of 15 amino acids. Germline assignment: CDR1 LNHNV and CDR2 YYDKDF (reference sequence). The CDR3: CATSRGWGIGNTIYF. CDR3 nucleotides: TGTGCCACCAGCAGAGGTTGGGGGATCGGAAACACCATATATTTT.

This clonotype was found a few times. This chain uses TRBV6-1 with TRBJ1-4; D ambiguous. CDR3 length: 15 residues. Germline V gene lookup returns CDR1 MNHNS and CDR2 SASEGT. Between the trimmed V and J ends, which lost 5 bases and 7 bases, there was a span of 17 bases. CDR3 in amino acids: CASSPWASAGEKLFF. The DNA of the CDR3 is TGTGCCAGCAGTCCCTGGGCCTCGGCGGGTGAAAAACTGTTTTTT.

Many counts were recorded for this clonotype. The rearrangement uses TRBV25-1 and TRBJ1-1; D gene uncertain. Trimming took off 6 bases at V and 4 bases at J, with 18 bases between the two ends. Germline CDR1 and CDR2: MGHDK and SYGVNS. The CDR3 has 15 residues. The CDR3 loop reads CASSPPGTMGTEAFF. CDR3 bases: TGTGCCAGCAGCCCCCCCGGTACAATGGGCACTGAAGCTTTCTTT.

This clonotype appeared many times. This rearrangement joins TRBV7-2 to TRBJ2-7; 13 nucleotides line up with TRBD2. CDR3 length: 15 residues. After removal of 5 bases from V and 2 bases from J, the junction contained 3 bases not matched to a gene. Per the germline V gene, CDR1 is SGHTA and CDR2 is FQGNSA. The CDR3 sequence: CASSTGLAGPYEQYF. DNA of the CDR3: TGTGCCAGCAGCACGGGACTAGCGGGACCCTACGAGCAGTACTTC.

The gene calls are TRBV7-3 and TRBJ1-6, with D tentatively TRBD1 (6 bases). Germline-derived CDR1 and CDR2 are SGHTA and FQGTGA. The V and J ends lost 2 bases and 7 bases respectively, with 12 bases between them. CDR3 size: 15 residues. The CDR3, as DNA: TGTGCCAGCAGCTTATCGGCAGGGGACAATTCACCCCTCCACTTT. Its protein is CASSLSAGDNSPLHF.

The J gene is TRBJ1-6, the V gene TRBV6-1; D not resolved. The length of the CDR3 is 15 residues. Per germline, CDR1 MNHNS and CDR2 SASEGT. V lost 8 bases and J lost 7, with 18 bases in between. CDR3 residues: CASRLYKSGNSPLHF. As DNA, the CDR3 is TGTGCCAGCCGACTTTATAAGTCGGGGAATTCACCCCTCCACTTT.

The sample holds a few counts of this clonotype. The chain couples TRBV6-1 to TRBJ2-3; D uncertain. With 4 bases removed from V and 4 bases from J, the gap between germline ends came to 3 bases. The CDR3 contains 11 residues. Germline CDR1 MNHNS, CDR2 SASEGT. This chain's CDR3 is CASSVSDTQYF. The DNA of the CDR3 is TGTGCCAGCAGTGTATCAGATACGCAGTATTTT.

The chain recombines TRBV7-2 with TRBJ1-6; a weak D match, TRBD1 (5 bases). There are 14 residues in the CDR3. V was cut by 5 bases and J by 10 bases, with 15 bases left in between. CDR1 is SGHTA, CDR2 FQGNSA, per germline. CDR3 sequence reads: CASSPGGGYSPLHF. The DNA of the CDR3 is TGTGCCAGCAGCCCCGGCGGGGGGTACTCACCCCTCCACTTT.

There are many counts of this clonotype. This chain joins TRBV6-2 or TRBV6-3 and TRBJ2-4, with TRBD1 matching over 9 bases. Germline-derived CDR1 and CDR2 are MNHEY and SVGEGT. The V gene end was trimmed by 5 bases and the J gene end by 0 bases; junction bases not matched to a gene: 8. This CDR3 has 17 residues. CDR3 in amino acids: CASSELNRGRAKNIQYF. The CDR3 nucleotides are TGTGCCAGCAGTGAACTAAACAGGGGGCGAGCCAAAAACATTCAGTACTTC.

Concerning this clonotype itself: A read error may account for a junction end that differs from germline. The rearrangement links TRBV7-7 to TRBJ2-5; 14 bases are shared with TRBD2. This CDR3 has 18 amino acids. CDR1 and CDR2 from the germline V gene are SSHAT and FNYEAQ (reference sequence). The CDR3 reads CASSRRLAGGPYQETQCF. For the CDR3, the DNA is TGTGCTAGCAGCCGCAGACTAGCGGGAGGGCCGTACCAAGAGACCCAGTGCTTC.

This clonotype was picked up a small number of times. The chain has TRBV3-1 and TRBJ2-5; TRBD2 agrees at 14 bases. Germline loops: CDR1 LGHDT, CDR2 YNNKEL (reference sequence). There are 16 residues in the CDR3. Unmatched junction bases numbered 6, after V lost 4 bases and J lost 5 bases. The CDR3 loop is CASSRGLAGGPETQYF. For the CDR3, the DNA is TGTGCCAGCAGCCGAGGACTAGCGGGAGGCCCCGAGACCCAGTACTTC.

The V and J genes are TRBV30 and TRBJ2-7; D remains unclear. The germline V gene has CDR1 GTSNPN and CDR2 SVGIG (reference sequence). The CDR3 runs to 12 residues. The germline V and J ends were trimmed by 2 bases and 2 bases, with 7 bases remaining between them. Here the CDR3 reads CAWSWDTYEQYF. CDR3 bases: TGTGCCTGGAGTTGGGATACCTACGAGCAGTACTTC.

V is TRBV5-6 and J is TRBJ2-5; D call uncertain. V was clipped by 3 bases and J by 1 base, with 16 bases between them. The V gene's germline CDR1 is SGHDT and CDR2 YYEEEE. The CDR3 sequence is 16 residues long. As DNA, the CDR3 is TGTGCCAGCAGCTCCCCGGGTTCCCCTTCCCAAGAGACCCAGTACTTC. It translates to CASSSPGSPSQETQYF.

V gene TRBV9 combines with J gene TRBJ2-7, with 13 bases lining up with TRBD2. The trim removed 4 bases at V and 2 bases at J, leaving 9 bases unmatched. The length of the CDR3 is 17 residues. Germline V gene lookup returns CDR1 SGDLS and CDR2 YYNGEE. Written as DNA, the CDR3 is TGTGCCAGCAGCCCAGCGGGACTAGCGGGGCAAACCTACGAGCAGTACTTC. It encodes CASSPAGLAGQTYEQYF.

This clonotype came up many times. The rearrangement links TRBV28 to TRBJ1-1; TRBD1 is a possible D gene (5 bases). V gave up 1 base and J gave up 5 bases, with 14 bases separating them. Per germline, CDR1 MDHEN and CDR2 SYDVKM. The CDR3 has 15 residues. CDR3 protein: CASSLFYGGGTEAFF. The DNA of the CDR3 is TGTGCCAGCAGTTTATTTTACGGGGGGGGGACTGAAGCTTTCTTT.

This rearrangement joins TRBV27 to TRBJ2-5, with D unresolved. This CDR3 region has 16 residues. The germline V and J ends were trimmed by 1 base and 5 bases, with 17 bases remaining between them. From germline, CDR1 is MNHEY and CDR2 SMNVEV (reference sequence). Here the CDR3 reads CASSLLTGGAGETQYF. In DNA, the CDR3 is TGTGCCAGCAGTTTATTGACGGGCGGAGCCGGGGAGACCCAGTACTTC.

For this clonotype: A clone one base away is much larger, so this may be a read error. The chain combines TRBV28 with TRBJ2-7; no clear D. The V end was cut by 8 bases, the J end by 2 bases, with 7 bases between. From germline, CDR1 is MDHEN and CDR2 SYDVKM. The CDR3 has 11 amino acids. In nucleotides, the CDR3 is TGTGCCAGCGGTATTGCCTACGAGCAGTACTTC. This encodes CASGIAYEQYF. The whole variable domain, remainder taken from reference TRBV28 and TRBJ2-7, is DVKVTQSSRYLVKRTGEKVFLECVQDMDHENMFWYRQDPGLGLRLIYFSYDVKMKEKGDIPEGYSVSREKKERFSLILESASTNQTSMYLCASGIAYEQYFGPGTRLTVT.

In this sample, this clonotype turned up a few times. The gene calls are TRBV11-3 and TRBJ2-7; D unresolved. Germline loops: CDR1 SGHNT, CDR2 YENEEA. This CDR3 comprises 12 residues. This chain's CDR3 is CVLRGRAYEQYF. The CDR3 DNA reads as TGTGTCCTCCGTGGCCGAGCCTACGAGCAGTACTTC.

This clonotype was counted a few times. This CDR3 reads CASSPSRGLDTGELFF. The CDR3 nucleotides read TGTGCCAGCAGCCCTAGCAGGGGGCTGGACACCGGGGAGCTGTTTTTT. J is TRBJ2-2 and V is TRBV7-2, with 8 bases fitting TRBD1. V lost 5 bases to trimming and J lost 3 bases; unmatched junction nucleotides: 8. CDR1 and CDR2 from the germline V gene are SGHTA and FQGNSA. The CDR3 totals 16 residues.

The chain carries TRBV19 and TRBJ2-4; TRBD1 agrees at 10 bases. Unmatched junction bases numbered 3, after V lost 6 bases and J lost 7 bases. The CDR3 totals 13 residues. Germline V gene data show CDR1 as LNHDA and CDR2 as SQIVND (reference sequence). This chain's CDR3 is CASRRGQGNIQYF. The CDR3 DNA is TGTGCCAGTAGGAGGGGACAGGGGAACATTCAGTACTTC. The whole variable domain, filled in from reference TRBV19 and TRBJ2-4, reads DGGITQSPKYLFRKEGQNVTLSCEQNLNHDAMYWYRQDPGQGLRLIYYSQIVNDFQKGDIAEGYSVSREKKESFPLTVTSAQKNPTAFYLCASRRGQGNIQYFGAGTRLSVL.

The V call is TRBV27, the J call TRBJ2-7; unclear D gene. The CDR3 is 14 amino acids. Trimming cost V 2 bases and J 0 bases, with 8 bases left between them. Per the germline V gene, CDR1 is MNHEY and CDR2 is SMNVEV (reference sequence). Here the CDR3 reads CASSLHLSSYEQYF. The CDR3 bases are TGTGCCAGCAGTTTACATCTAAGCTCCTACGAGCAGTACTTC.

The chain is built from TRBV4-1 and TRBJ1-4; D ambiguous. V dropped 5 bases and J dropped 8 bases, with 9 bases sitting between them. This CDR3 has 12 amino acids. Germline CDR1 MGHRA, CDR2 YSYEKL. The CDR3 loop reads CASSSNLEKLFF. In DNA form, the CDR3 reads TGCGCCAGCAGCTCAAACCTAGAAAAACTGTTTTTT.

This clonotype was detected only a few times. The rearrangement joins TRBV11-1 to TRBJ1-1; D is unclear. This CDR3 contains 16 residues. Trimming took off 5 bases at V and 0 bases at J, with 16 bases between the two ends. Looked up from germline, CDR1 is SGHAT and CDR2 is FQDESV (reference sequence). The CDR3 sequence: CASSRPLGRMNTEAFF. The CDR3 nucleotides are TGTGCCAGCAGCCGACCGCTGGGCAGGATGAACACTGAAGCTTTCTTT. The full variable domain, completed using reference TRBV11-1 and TRBJ1-1, is EAEVAQSPRYKITEKSQAVAFWCDPISGHATLYWYRQILGQGPELLVQFQDESVVDDSQLPKDRFSAERLKGVDSTLKIQPAELGDSAMYLCASSRPLGRMNTEAFFGQGTRLTVV.

The chain uses TRBV30 and TRBJ2-2; D gene uncertain. V lost 2 bases, J lost 8 bases, and 6 bases lay in between. CDR1 is GTSNPN and CDR2 is SVGIG in the germline V gene (reference sequence). There are 11 residues in the CDR3. The CDR3 sequence: CAWSLYGELFF. Written as DNA, the CDR3 is TGTGCCTGGAGTCTTTATGGGGAGCTGTTTTTT.